The 22 T cell receptor beta chains reported below all come from one sample, sequenced in a study of T cell changes during pregnancy in multiple sclerosis. The protocol was immunoSEQ multiplex PCR, while the TCRdb copy is restricted to in-frame clones and leaves out a portion. Of over 85,000 clones listed, roughly 91% are singletons. The sequencing used peripheral blood, collected after pregnancy. These receptor sequences come from a female donor in good health, enrolled as a control in a pregnancy study.

The chain recombines TRBV5-1 with TRBJ2-2; 12 nucleotides align to TRBD2. CDR1 is SGHRS, CDR2 YFSETQ, per germline. The CDR3 sequence is 16 residues long. J gave up 4 bases and V 4 bases, and 5 bases lay outside the gene matches. In DNA, the CDR3 is TGCGCCAGCAGCAACCGGACTAGCGGGACCACCGGGGAGCTGTTTTTT. This encodes CASSNRTSGTTGELFF.

This rearrangement joins TRBV19 to TRBJ1-2; a possible D gene is TRBD1 (5 bases). Germline CDR1 is LNHDA and CDR2 is SQIVND (reference sequence). This CDR3 spans 12 amino acids. V was clipped by 6 bases and J by 2 bases, with 7 bases between them. The CDR3 DNA follows: TGTGCCAGTAGCGACAGAAACTATGGCTACACCTTC. Translated: CASSDRNYGYTF. Full variable domain (rest looked up from reference TRBV19 and TRBJ1-2): DGGITQSPKYLFRKEGQNVTLSCEQNLNHDAMYWYRQDPGQGLRLIYYSQIVNDFQKGDIAEGYSVSREKKESFPLTVTSAQKNPTAFYLCASSDRNYGYTFGSGTRLTVV.

The rearrangement uses TRBV4-1 and TRBJ1-1; 11 nucleotides line up with TRBD1. V was clipped by 5 bases and J by 5 bases; unmatched bases: 1. This CDR3 has 13 residues. Per germline, CDR1 MGHRA and CDR2 YSYEKL. The CDR3 sequence: CASSGTGGTEAFF. CDR3 in DNA: TGCGCCAGCAGCGGGACAGGGGGAACTGAAGCTTTCTTT.

This clone was detected a few times. The chain joins TRBV9 to TRBJ1-3; D possibly corresponds to TRBD1 (6 bases). Deletions cut 4 bases from V and 2 bases from J, with 13 bases between. The CDR3 contains 15 residues. Germline CDR1 is SGDLS and CDR2 is YYNGEE. CDR3 loop: CASSRTGITGNTIYF. The DNA for the CDR3 is TGTGCCAGCAGCAGAACAGGGATCACTGGAAACACCATATATTTT.

The V call is TRBV14, the J call TRBJ2-5, with TRBD2 matching 10 bases. The V segment lost 2 bases and the J segment 11 bases; nucleotides outside the gene matches: 8. Germline CDR1 is SGHDN and CDR2 is FVKESK. The CDR3 totals 14 residues. The CDR3 loop reads CASSQYALAGDQYF. CDR3 sequence (DNA): TGTGCCAGCAGCCAATACGCGCTAGCGGGGGATCAGTACTTC.

This chain joins TRBV5-1 and TRBJ1-1; 7 nucleotides align to TRBD1. The CDR3 contains 16 residues. Germline CDR1 and CDR2: SGHRS and YFSETQ. Germline trimming cut 0 bases from V and 0 bases from J; bases unmatched to any gene: 5. CDR3 sequence (DNA): TGCGCCAGCAGCTTGGATGGGACAGTAATGAACACTGAAGCTTTCTTT. Protein sequence: CASSLDGTVMNTEAFF.

The chain joins TRBV30 to TRBJ1-1; D is perhaps TRBD1 (6 bases). The CDR3 covers 12 residues. Deletions cut 5 bases from V and 4 bases from J, with 11 bases between. Germline CDR1 is GTSNPN and CDR2 is SVGIG (reference sequence). The CDR3: CAWDRMTTEAFF. CDR3 bases: TGTGCCTGGGACAGGATGACCACTGAAGCTTTCTTT.

This clone was recorded once. J is TRBJ1-2 and V is TRBV7-9, with D possibly being TRBD1 (5 bases). The germline V and J ends were trimmed by 2 bases and 1 base, with 14 bases remaining between them. The CDR3 contains 16 residues. Per the germline V gene, CDR1 is SEHNR and CDR2 is FQNEAQ (reference sequence). CDR3 nucleotide sequence: TGTGCCAGCAGCTTAAGAGCAGGGTCGGGTAACTATGGCTACACCTTC. Protein: CASSLRAGSGNYGYTF.

The chain links TRBV6-5 to TRBJ2-7; D is possibly TRBD2 (7 bases). There are 15 residues in the CDR3. Germline loops: CDR1 MNHEY, CDR2 SVGAGI. Between the trimmed V and J ends, which lost 5 bases and 6 bases, there was a span of 20 bases. The chain's CDR3 is CASSASGGGSVEQYF. In DNA form, the CDR3 reads TGTGCCAGCAGTGCCTCGGGGGGCGGGTCTGTCGAGCAGTACTTC.

The V and J genes are TRBV11-2 and TRBJ2-1; D is ambiguous. The CDR3 runs 12 residues. Germline CDR1 is SGHAT and CDR2 is FQNNGV. V lost 4 bases and J lost 13, with 14 bases in between. The chain's CDR3 is CASSSPLRLQFF. In DNA, the CDR3 is TGTGCCAGCAGCTCTCCCCTGCGCCTACAGTTCTTC.

The chain couples TRBV4-3 to TRBJ1-4, with 7 nucleotides matching TRBD1. Germline V gene sequence: CDR1 LGHNA, CDR2 YSLEER. Trimming cost V 3 bases and J 7 bases; bases outside gene matches: 8. The CDR3 is 15 amino acids. For the CDR3, the DNA is TGCGCCAGCAGCCAGATACAGGGGCGGGGTGAAAAACTGTTTTTT. The encoded protein is CASSQIQGRGEKLFF.

The chain employs TRBV9 and TRBJ2-5; TRBD1 matches at 9 bases. With the DNA end fitting TRBJ2-7 better, the J assignment may be wrong. CDR3 length equals 15 residues. Per germline, CDR1 SGDLS and CDR2 YYNGEE. CDR3 sequence reads: CASSVAGTGTYEQYF. CDR3 nucleotide sequence: TGTGCCAGCAGCGTAGCAGGGACAGGGACCTACGAGCAGTACTTC.

This sequence joins TRBV19 and TRBJ1-2; D not certain. Germline lookup yields CDR1 LNHDA and CDR2 SQIVND (reference sequence). Trimming pared 8 bases from V and 8 bases from J, leaving 27 bases between. The CDR3 spans 16 residues. The CDR3 reads CASQVSLREGPVGYTF. As DNA, the CDR3 is TGTGCCAGTCAAGTGTCCTTGAGGGAGGGCCCGGTAGGCTACACCTTC.

V is TRBV11-2 and J is TRBJ1-3, with 7 bases matching TRBD1. This CDR3 is 17 amino acids long. Losses at the gene ends were 0 bases for V and 8 bases for J; bases not matched to a gene: 13. The V gene's germline CDR1 is SGHAT and CDR2 FQNNGV. For the CDR3, the DNA is TGTGCCAGCAGCTTAGATGACAGGGACCGGGTTCCCTACACCATATATTTT. It codes for CASSLDDRDRVPYTIYF.

This sequence joins TRBV2 and TRBJ1-5, with D possibly being TRBD1 (6 bases). Germline V lookup: CDR1 SNHLY, CDR2 FYNNEI. The CDR3 totals 14 residues. The V end lost 8 bases, the J end lost 4 bases, and 15 bases lay between the germline ends. CDR3 bases: TGTGCCAGCCTAGGGGGGCGGGAGAATCAGCCCCAGCATTTT. This gives the protein CASLGGRENQPQHF.

The chain recombines TRBV27 with TRBJ1-2; 8 nucleotides match TRBD1. Germline V gene data show CDR1 as MNHEY and CDR2 as SMNVEV (reference sequence). The V gene end was trimmed by 8 bases and the J gene end by 4 bases; junction bases not matched to a gene: 3. This CDR3 has 12 amino acids. CDR3 region: CASSGGAYGYTF. CDR3 sequence (DNA): TGTGCCAGCTCAGGGGGCGCCTATGGCTACACCTTC.

The chain couples TRBV6-1 to TRBJ1-5; possibly TRBD1 for D (5 bases). The CDR3 has 14 amino acids. Trimming removed 7 bases from V and 6 bases from J, with 16 bases in between. CDR1 and CDR2 from the germline V gene are MNHNS and SASEGT. The CDR3, as DNA: TGTGCCAGCACCCCGAGCGGGGGAGGTCAGCCCCAGCATTTT. As protein: CASTPSGGGQPQHF.

The chain employs TRBV14 and TRBJ2-3, with TRBD2 matching 12 bases. Germline V lookup: CDR1 SGHDN, CDR2 FVKESK. J lost 1 base, V lost 4 bases, and 6 bases had no gene match. This CDR3 has 17 amino acids. The CDR3 sequence: CASSLRTSGVGTDTQYF. The DNA of the CDR3 is TGTGCCAGCAGCCTTCGGACTAGCGGGGTTGGCACAGATACGCAGTATTTT.

The gene calls are TRBV15 and TRBJ2-3; 8 bases align to TRBD2. There are 13 residues in the CDR3. The V segment lost 7 bases and the J segment 5 bases; nucleotides outside the gene matches: 5. From germline, CDR1 is LNHNV and CDR2 YYDKDF (reference sequence). This chain's CDR3 is CATTSGGGDTQYF. Here the CDR3 DNA reads TGTGCCACCACATCCGGGGGGGGAGATACGCAGTATTTT.

The chain combines TRBV10-3 with TRBJ2-7, with D unresolved. CDR3 size: 12 residues. The germline V gene encodes CDR1 ENHRY and CDR2 SYGVKD. Trimming pared 6 bases from V and 2 bases from J, leaving 8 bases between. DNA of the CDR3: TGTGCCATCAGCGACTCAGCCTACGAGCAGTACTTC. Protein: CAISDSAYEQYF.

This clone was seen a handful of times. This chain uses TRBV7-2 with TRBJ1-5; no firm D call. The CDR3 runs to 13 residues. Germline V CDR1 and CDR2: SGHTA, FQGNSA. V lost 2 bases, J lost 4 bases, and 6 bases lay in between. The DNA for the CDR3 is TGTGCCAGCAGCTTACAGACAAATCAGCCCCAGCATTTT. It specifies CASSLQTNQPQHF.

V is TRBV4-3 and J is TRBJ2-7, with D hard to call. Germline values: CDR1 LGHNA, CDR2 YSLEER. Between the trimmed V and J ends, which lost 1 base and 0 bases, there was a span of 10 bases. The CDR3 contains 15 residues. DNA for the CDR3: TGCGCCAGCAGCCAAGTACCGTGGAGCTCCTACGAGCAGTACTTC. The encoded protein is CASSQVPWSSYEQYF.